Below, one T cell receptor (beta chain) is given with its context. Its antigen is unidentified. This sample stems from a study of OX40 agonist ivuxolimab in advanced cancers. Study-level background: Partial responses were recorded for three patients, including one with hepatocellular carcinoma and two with cutaneous melanoma.

Patients were excluded for autoimmune disease history or systemic immunosuppression. Data came from immunoSEQ multiplex PCR; TCRdb stores just in-frame clones and leaves some out. The sample records some 54,000 clones, roughly nine tenths being singletons. Findings and caveats of the study: Both blood CD4+ and CD8+ T cells showed clonal growth by week 6 at 0.1 to 3.0 mg/kg. CD4+ T cells averaged fewer expanded clones than CD8+ T cells.

The CDR3 is 16 residues long. Trimming took off 0 bases at V and 1 base at J, with 10 bases between the two ends. Germline CDR1 reads SGHDN; CDR2 reads FVKESK. The genes are TRBV14 and TRBJ2-1; TRBD1 or TRBD2 may be the D gene (6 bases each). Sequencing was performed on CD4+ or CD8+ T cells sorted from blood, taken in a trial of the OX40 agonist ivuxolimab. The origin of this receptor is an adult with an advanced solid tumor such as melanoma, head and neck, liver or kidney cancer. CDR3 in amino acids: CASSQEGGRSYNEQFF. CDR3 nucleotide sequence: TGTGCCAGCAGCCAAGAAGGGGGGAGATCCTACAATGAGCAGTTCTTC.